This T cell receptor beta chain originates from a study of T-cell reconstitution after alpha-beta-depleted transplantation in children. The TCRbeta library incorporated unique molecular identifiers. TCRdb re-called the PCR reads through MiXCR, storing one row per CDR3 protein. This repertoire shows hundreds of thousands of distinct CDR3 sequences, 15% to 20% found once; its top ten account for 25% to 30%. Concerning this clonotype itself: Its antigen is as yet unknown.

Study-wide points: There were some patients whose high TCRbeta diversity at day 60 came from surviving recipient T cells and thymic progenitors. About two months after transplant, alpha-beta T cells reportedly came from several hundred expanded graft clones. Diversity and T-cell counts at one year after transplant derived mostly from new T cells.

This CDR3 has 16 amino acids. V shed 5 bases, J shed 1 base, and the junction held 4 bases outside the gene matches. Germline-derived CDR1 and CDR2 are SEHNR and FQNEAQ (reference sequence). V and J are TRBV7-9 and TRBJ2-2, with 10 bases that match TRBD2. The sequencing used PBMCs, mostly from graft donor cells, collected 360 days after TCRalphabeta/CD19-depleted stem cell transplant. The sequence was obtained from a boy younger than two who had a stem cell transplant for Wiskott-Aldrich syndrome, so the T cells may come from the graft donor. The CDR3 DNA reads as TGTGCCAGCAGCAAAACTAGCGGGAAGAACACCGGGGAGCTGTTTTTT. It encodes CASSKTSGKNTGELFF.